One and the same sample provided the 9 T cell receptor beta chains below, sequenced in a study of T-cell reconstitution after alpha-beta-depleted transplantation in children. Preparation of the TCRbeta library was carried out with unique molecular identifiers. TCRdb re-derived calls from the PCR reads in MiXCR, one entry per CDR3 protein. The sample has roughly 500,000 distinct CDR3 sequences, approximately 12% seen once. Sample: PBMCs from the stem cell graft donor, taken from the stem cell graft. These receptors came from a human donor who donated a stem cell graft to a child with combined immunodeficiency.

There are a few counts of this clonotype. The V gene is TRBV12-3 or TRBV12-4, the J gene TRBJ1-1; 7 nucleotides align to TRBD1. CDR3 length: 15 amino acids. The V gene end was trimmed by 7 bases and the J gene end by 1 base; junction bases not matched to a gene: 9. Here the CDR3 reads CASTRSGQANTEAFF. In DNA form, the CDR3 reads TGTGCCAGCACGCGGAGCGGACAGGCGAACACTGAAGCTTTCTTT.

This clonotype was observed a few times. The chain links TRBV12-3 or TRBV12-4 to TRBJ2-1; 7 bases agree with TRBD2. CDR3 size: 14 residues. V trimming: 5 bases; J trimming: 4 bases; junction bases outside the gene matches: 5. The CDR3 loop reads CASSHTGGYNEQFF. For the CDR3, the DNA is TGTGCCAGCAGTCACACCGGGGGGTACAATGAGCAGTTCTTC.

The chain joins TRBV7-3 to TRBJ1-2, with TRBD1 as a possible D gene (6 bases). Germline V gene lookup returns CDR1 SGHTA and CDR2 FQGTGA. CDR3 length: 14 amino acids. V lost 1 base to trimming and J lost 6 bases, with 12 bases between them. The CDR3 sequence: CASSLSVQGDGYTF. CDR3 sequence (DNA): TGTGCCAGCAGCTTAAGTGTACAGGGTGATGGCTACACCTTC.

DNA of the CDR3: TGTGCCAGCAGGGAGACAAGAGGGACAGGGAATCAGCCCCAGCATTTT. It translates to CASRETRGTGNQPQHF. V usage is TRBV6-6 and J usage is TRBJ1-5; TRBD1 aligns across 9 bases. Germline V gene sequence: CDR1 MNHNY, CDR2 SVGAGI (reference sequence). Trimming took 6 bases from V and 4 from J; bases not matched to a gene: 10. The CDR3 has 16 residues.

This clonotype was observed at least ten times. V and J are TRBV6-5 and TRBJ2-7; D tentatively fits TRBD1 or TRBD2 (7 bases each). Germline assignment: CDR1 MNHEY and CDR2 SVGAGI. Trimming left V 0 bases short and J 4 bases short, with 10 bases between. The CDR3 totals 14 residues. The CDR3 DNA sequence: TGTGCCAGCAGTTACTCGCAGGGGGGGTACGAGCAGTACTTC. This translates into CASSYSQGGYEQYF.

Worth noting for this clonotype: The junction differs from germline at one of its ends, possibly a read error. For the CDR3, the DNA is TGTGCCAGCAGCTTCCGCCTGGGGACCTACGAGGAGTACTTC. Translating it yields CASSFRLGTYEEYF. The V gene is TRBV3-1, the J gene TRBJ2-7; D may correspond to TRBD1 or TRBD2 (5 bases each). The germline gives CDR1 LGHDT, CDR2 YNNKEL (reference sequence). The CDR3 loop spans 14 amino acids.

This clonotype was counted at least ten times. V and J are TRBV6-1 and TRBJ2-7; D might be TRBD1 (6 bases). Germline-derived CDR1 and CDR2 are MNHNS and SASEGT. V gave up 8 bases and J gave up 5 bases, with 22 bases separating them. CDR3 length: 15 amino acids. The chain's CDR3 is CASGGRVGHLDEQYF. Written as DNA, the CDR3 is TGTGCCAGCGGAGGCCGTGTGGGACACCTCGACGAGCAGTACTTC.

This clonotype has ten or more counts. The chain uses TRBV5-1 and TRBJ1-2, with 7 positions matching TRBD1. V shed 4 bases and J 2 bases; nucleotides not matched to a gene: 5. The CDR3 covers 14 residues. Germline V gene data show CDR1 as SGHRS and CDR2 as YFSETQ. CDR3 in amino acids: CASSGDSWNYGYTF. Written as DNA, the CDR3 is TGCGCCAGCAGCGGGGACAGCTGGAACTATGGCTACACCTTC.

This clonotype was seen a few times. V gene TRBV25-1 combines with J gene TRBJ2-3; maybe TRBD2 (5 bases). The V gene lost 3 bases and the J gene lost 7 bases, with 8 bases spanning the gap. Germline CDR1 and CDR2: MGHDK and SYGVNS. The CDR3 is made up of 12 amino acids. The CDR3 DNA reads as TGTGCCAGCAGTGATCCCGGGAATACGCAGTATTTT. It specifies CASSDPGNTQYF.